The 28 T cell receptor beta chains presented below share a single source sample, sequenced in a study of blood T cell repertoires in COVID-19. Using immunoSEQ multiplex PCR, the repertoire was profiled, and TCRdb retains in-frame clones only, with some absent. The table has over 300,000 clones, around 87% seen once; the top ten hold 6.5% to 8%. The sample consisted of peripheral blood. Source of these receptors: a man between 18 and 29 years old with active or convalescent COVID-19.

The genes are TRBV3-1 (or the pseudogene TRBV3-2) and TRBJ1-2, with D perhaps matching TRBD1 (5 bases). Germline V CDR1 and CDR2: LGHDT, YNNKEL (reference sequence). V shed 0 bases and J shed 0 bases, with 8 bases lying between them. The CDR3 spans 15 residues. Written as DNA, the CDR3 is TGTGCCAGCAGCCAAGATCGACAGACTAACTATGGCTACACCTTC. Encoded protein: CASSQDRQTNYGYTF.

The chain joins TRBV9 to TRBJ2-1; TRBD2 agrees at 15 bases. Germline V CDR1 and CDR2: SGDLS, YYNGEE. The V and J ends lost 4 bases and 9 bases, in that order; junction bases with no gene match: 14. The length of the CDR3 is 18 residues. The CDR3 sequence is CASSPIGTSGRPRGEQFF. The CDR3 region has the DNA TGTGCCAGCAGCCCCATCGGGACTAGCGGGAGGCCTAGGGGTGAGCAGTTCTTC.

The CDR3 loop reads CASSEATGTLSNQPQHF. CDR3 nucleotides: TGTGCCAGCAGTGAAGCGACCGGGACACTTAGCAATCAGCCCCAGCATTTT. The chain has TRBV6-1 and TRBJ1-5; possible D gene TRBD1, 6 bases. Trimming cost V 0 bases and J 0 bases, with 12 bases left between them. The CDR3 extends over 17 amino acids. CDR1 is MNHNS, CDR2 SASEGT, per germline.

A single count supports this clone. CDR3 residues: CASSVGYRGQTNTEAFF. CDR3 nucleotides: TGTGCCAGCAGCGTAGGTTACCGGGGACAGACTAACACTGAAGCTTTCTTT. The chain carries TRBV9 and TRBJ1-1, with 7 bases identical to TRBD1. J was trimmed by 2 bases and V by 0 bases; bases with no gene match: 10. CDR1 and CDR2 from the germline V gene are SGDLS and YYNGEE. CDR3 length equals 17 residues.

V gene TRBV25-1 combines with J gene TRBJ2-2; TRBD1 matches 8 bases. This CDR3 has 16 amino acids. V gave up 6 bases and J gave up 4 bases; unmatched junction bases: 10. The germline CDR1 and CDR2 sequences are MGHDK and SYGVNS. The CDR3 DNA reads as TGTGCCAGCAGCCCCTCGGACAGGGCAATCACCGGGGAGCTGTTTTTT. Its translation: CASSPSDRAITGELFF.

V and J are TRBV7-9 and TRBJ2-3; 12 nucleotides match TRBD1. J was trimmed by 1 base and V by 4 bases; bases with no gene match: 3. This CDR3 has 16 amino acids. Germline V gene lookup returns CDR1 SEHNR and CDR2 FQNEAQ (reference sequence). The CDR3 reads CASSSGQGARTDTQYF. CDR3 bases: TGTGCCAGCAGCTCGGGACAGGGGGCTCGCACAGATACGCAGTATTTT. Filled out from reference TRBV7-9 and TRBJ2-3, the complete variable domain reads DTGVSQNPRHKITKRGQNVTFRCDPISEHNRLYWYRQTLGQGPEFLTYFQNEAQLEKSRLLSDRFSAERPKGSFSTLEIQRTEQGDSAMYLCASSSGQGARTDTQYFGPGTRLTVL.

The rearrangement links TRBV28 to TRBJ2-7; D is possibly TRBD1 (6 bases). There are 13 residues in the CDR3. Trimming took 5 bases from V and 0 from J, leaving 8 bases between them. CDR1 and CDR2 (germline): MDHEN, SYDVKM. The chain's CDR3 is CASSPQGSYEQYF. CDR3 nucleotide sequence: TGTGCCAGCAGTCCACAGGGCTCCTACGAGCAGTACTTC.

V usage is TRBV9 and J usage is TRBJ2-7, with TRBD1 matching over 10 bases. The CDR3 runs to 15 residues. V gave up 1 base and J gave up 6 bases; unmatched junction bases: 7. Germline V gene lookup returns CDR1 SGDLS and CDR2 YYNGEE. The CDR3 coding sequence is TGTGCCAGCAGCGTATGGGGGACAGGGGACTCCGAGCAGTACTTC. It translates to CASSVWGTGDSEQYF.

CDR3: CATSRALAGDNEQYF. CDR3 DNA sequence: TGTGCCACCAGCAGAGCATTAGCGGGAGATAACGAGCAGTACTTC. The rearrangement uses TRBV15 and TRBJ2-7, with 9 bases identical to TRBD2. The CDR3 has 15 amino acids. V gave up 1 base and J gave up 5 bases; unmatched junction bases: 6. Germline V gene lookup returns CDR1 LNHNV and CDR2 YYDKDF (reference sequence).

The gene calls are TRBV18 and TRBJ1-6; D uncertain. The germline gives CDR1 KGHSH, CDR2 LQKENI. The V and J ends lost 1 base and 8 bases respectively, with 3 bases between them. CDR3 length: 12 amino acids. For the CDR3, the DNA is TGTGCCAGCTCACCACTCGATTCACCCCTCCACTTT. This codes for CASSPLDSPLHF.

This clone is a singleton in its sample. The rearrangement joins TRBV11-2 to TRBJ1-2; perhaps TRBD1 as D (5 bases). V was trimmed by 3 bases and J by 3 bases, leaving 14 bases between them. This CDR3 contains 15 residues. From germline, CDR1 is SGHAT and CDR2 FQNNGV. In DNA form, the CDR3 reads TGTGCCAGCAGCTTTGAGGGGAGGCTGGACTATGGCTACACCTTC. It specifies CASSFEGRLDYGYTF.

CDR3 sequence (DNA): TGTGCCAGCTCACCACCCCGGGACAGGGGGCGGAGGGTCGCTAACAATGAGCAGTTCTTC. Its protein is CASSPPRDRGRRVANNEQFF. The V and J genes are TRBV18 and TRBJ2-1; 12 bases map to TRBD1. V was pared by 0 bases and J by 5 bases, with 14 bases of the junction left unmatched. CDR3 length: 20 amino acids. Looked up from germline, CDR1 is KGHSH and CDR2 is LQKENI.

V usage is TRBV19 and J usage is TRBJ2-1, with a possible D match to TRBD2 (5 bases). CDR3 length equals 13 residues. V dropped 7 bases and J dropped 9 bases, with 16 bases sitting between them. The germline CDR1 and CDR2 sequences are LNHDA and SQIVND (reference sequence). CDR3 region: CASTPGLVGEQFF. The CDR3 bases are TGTGCCAGTACCCCCGGACTGGTGGGTGAGCAGTTCTTC.

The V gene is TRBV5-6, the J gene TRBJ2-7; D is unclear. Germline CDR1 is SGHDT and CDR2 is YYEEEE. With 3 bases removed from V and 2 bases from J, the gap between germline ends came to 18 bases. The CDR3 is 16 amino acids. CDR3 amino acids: CASSSPIRSFTYEQYF. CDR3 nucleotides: TGTGCCAGCAGCTCACCAATTAGGAGTTTCACCTACGAGCAGTACTTC. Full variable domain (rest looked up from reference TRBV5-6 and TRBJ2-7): DAGVTQSPTHLIKTRGQQVTLRCSPKSGHDTVSWYQQALGQGPQFIFQYYEEEERQRGNFPDRFSGHQFPNYSSELNVNALLLGDSALYLCASSSPIRSFTYEQYFGPGTRLTVT.

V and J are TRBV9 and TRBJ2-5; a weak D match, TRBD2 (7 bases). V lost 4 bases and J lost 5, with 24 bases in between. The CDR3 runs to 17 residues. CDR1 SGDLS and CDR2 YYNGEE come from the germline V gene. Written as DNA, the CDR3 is TGTGCCAGCAGCTCCCGGGTGGGCGGGGGCTATGAGGAGACCCAGTACTTC. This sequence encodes CASSSRVGGGYEETQYF.

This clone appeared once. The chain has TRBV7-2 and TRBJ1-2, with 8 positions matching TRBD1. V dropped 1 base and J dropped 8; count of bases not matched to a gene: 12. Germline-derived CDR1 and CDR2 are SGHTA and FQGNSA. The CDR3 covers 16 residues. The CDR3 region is CASSLDPGQGIGGYTF. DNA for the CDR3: TGTGCCAGCAGCTTAGACCCTGGACAGGGTATAGGAGGCTACACCTTC.

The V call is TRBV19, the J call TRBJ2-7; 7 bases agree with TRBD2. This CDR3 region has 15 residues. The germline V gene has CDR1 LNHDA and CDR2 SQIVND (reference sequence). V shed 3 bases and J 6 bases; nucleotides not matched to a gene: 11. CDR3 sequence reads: CASSIGSTSSSEQYF. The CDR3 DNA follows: TGTGCCAGTAGTATTGGGTCGACTAGCTCGTCCGAGCAGTACTTC.

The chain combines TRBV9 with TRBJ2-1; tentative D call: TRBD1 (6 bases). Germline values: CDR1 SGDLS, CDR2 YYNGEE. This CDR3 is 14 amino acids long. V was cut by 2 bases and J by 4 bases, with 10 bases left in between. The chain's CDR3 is CASSVGTPYNEQFF. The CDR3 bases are TGTGCCAGCAGCGTGGGGACACCTTACAATGAGCAGTTCTTC.

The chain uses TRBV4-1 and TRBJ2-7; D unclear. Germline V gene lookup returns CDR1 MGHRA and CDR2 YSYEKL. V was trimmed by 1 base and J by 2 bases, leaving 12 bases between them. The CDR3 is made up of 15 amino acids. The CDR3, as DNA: TGCGCCAGCAGCCAAGTACACCCCTTTACCTACGAGCAGTACTTC. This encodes CASSQVHPFTYEQYF.

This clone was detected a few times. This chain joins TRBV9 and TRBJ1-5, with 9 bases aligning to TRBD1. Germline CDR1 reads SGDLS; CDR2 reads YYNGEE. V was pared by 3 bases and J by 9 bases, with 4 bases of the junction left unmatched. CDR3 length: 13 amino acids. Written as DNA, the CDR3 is TGTGCCAGCAGCGGGACAGGGGTTACGCCCCAGCATTTT. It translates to CASSGTGVTPQHF. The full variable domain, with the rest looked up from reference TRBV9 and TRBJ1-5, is DSGVTQTPKHLITATGQRVTLRCSPRSGDLSVYWYQQSLDQGLQFLIQYYNGEERAKGNILERFSAQQFPDLHSELNLSSLELGDSALYFCASSGTGVTPQHFGDGTRLSIL.

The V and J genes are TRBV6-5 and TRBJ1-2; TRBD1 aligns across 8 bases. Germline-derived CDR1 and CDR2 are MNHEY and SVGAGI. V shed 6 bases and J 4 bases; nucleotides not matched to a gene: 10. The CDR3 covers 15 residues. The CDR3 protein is CASRARDRLTYGYTF. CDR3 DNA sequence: TGTGCCAGCAGGGCCCGGGACAGGTTGACCTATGGCTACACCTTC.

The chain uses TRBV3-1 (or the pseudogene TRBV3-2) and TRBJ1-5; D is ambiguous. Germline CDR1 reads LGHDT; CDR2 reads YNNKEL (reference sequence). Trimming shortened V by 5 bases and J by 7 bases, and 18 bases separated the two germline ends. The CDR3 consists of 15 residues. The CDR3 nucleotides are TGTGCCAGCAGCGCACGGACGGAGGAGGGCCAGCCCCAGCATTTT. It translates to CASSARTEEGQPQHF.

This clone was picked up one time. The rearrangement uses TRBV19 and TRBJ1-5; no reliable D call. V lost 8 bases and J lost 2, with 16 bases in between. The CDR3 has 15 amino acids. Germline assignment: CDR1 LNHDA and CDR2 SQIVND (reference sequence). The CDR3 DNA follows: TGTGCCAGTCGTCCCGCCCCTACAGGCAATCAGCCCCAGCATTTT. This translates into CASRPAPTGNQPQHF. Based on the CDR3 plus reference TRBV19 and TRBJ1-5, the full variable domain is DGGITQSPKYLFRKEGQNVTLSCEQNLNHDAMYWYRQDPGQGLRLIYYSQIVNDFQKGDIAEGYSVSREKKESFPLTVTSAQKNPTAFYLCASRPAPTGNQPQHFGDGTRLSIL.

CDR3 sequence: CASSIENRRSEAFF. CDR3 DNA: TGTGCCAGTAGTATCGAGAACAGGAGATCTGAAGCTTTCTTT. The rearrangement links TRBV19 to TRBJ1-1; maybe TRBD1 (5 bases). Germline V gene data show CDR1 as LNHDA and CDR2 as SQIVND (reference sequence). Deletions cut 3 bases from V and 6 bases from J, with 14 bases between. The CDR3 totals 14 residues.

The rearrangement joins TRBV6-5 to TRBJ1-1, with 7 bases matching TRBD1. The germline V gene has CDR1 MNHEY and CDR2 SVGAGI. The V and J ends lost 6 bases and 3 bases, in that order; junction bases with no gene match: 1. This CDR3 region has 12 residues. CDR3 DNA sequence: TGTGCCAGCAGGACAGGGTACACTGAAGCTTTCTTT. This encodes CASRTGYTEAFF.

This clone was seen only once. The CDR3: CASSLGPGQKNEKLFF. DNA for the CDR3: TGTGCCAGCAGCCTAGGACCGGGACAGAAGAATGAAAAACTGTTTTTT. The J gene is TRBJ1-4, the V gene TRBV9, with 7 bases matching TRBD1. Germline CDR1 SGDLS, CDR2 YYNGEE. CDR3 length: 16 amino acids. Trimming cost V 4 bases and J 5 bases; bases outside gene matches: 11.

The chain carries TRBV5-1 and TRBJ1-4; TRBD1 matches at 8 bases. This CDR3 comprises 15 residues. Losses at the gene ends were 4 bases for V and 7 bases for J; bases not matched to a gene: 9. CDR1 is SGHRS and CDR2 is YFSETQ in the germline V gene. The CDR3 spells CASSARTGGIEKLFF. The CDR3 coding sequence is TGCGCCAGCAGCGCTCGCACAGGGGGTATTGAAAAACTGTTTTTT. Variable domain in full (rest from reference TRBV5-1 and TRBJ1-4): KAGVTQTPRYLIKTRGQQVTLSCSPISGHRSVSWYQQTPGQGLQFLFEYFSETQRNKGNFPGRFSGRQFSNSRSEMNVSTLELGDSALYLCASSARTGGIEKLFFGSGTQLSVL.

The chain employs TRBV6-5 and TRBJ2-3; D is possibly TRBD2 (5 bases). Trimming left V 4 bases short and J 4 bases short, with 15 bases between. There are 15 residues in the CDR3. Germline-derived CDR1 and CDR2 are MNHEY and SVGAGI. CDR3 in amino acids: CASSFTGSPPDTQYF. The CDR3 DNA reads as TGTGCCAGCAGTTTCACGGGATCCCCCCCAGATACGCAGTATTTT.